What follows are 15 T cell receptor beta chains derived from one specimen sequenced in a study of T cells of healthy individuals (dated by TCRdb to the late 2010s). Library prep was done by 5' RACE. Sequencing was carried out with an Illumina MiSeq. Clones were called with MiXCR by TCRdb after fastp trimmed the public reads at Q25, and only in-frame beta chains were retained. For every CDR3 protein sequence, its rows merge into one entry that carries the most common genes and DNA. The sample data list 40,000 to 60,000 distinct CDR3 sequences, and under 15% of these were observed just once. About 16% of the sample belongs to the ten largest clones. The origin of the receptors is a human donor in good health.

At least ten counts were recorded for this clonotype. The chain links TRBV28 to TRBJ2-2; 7 nucleotides agree with TRBD2. This CDR3 is built from 13 residues. V was clipped by 3 bases and J by 5 bases; unmatched bases: 0. Germline V gene data show CDR1 as MDHEN and CDR2 as SYDVKM. In nucleotides, the CDR3 is TGTGCCAGCAGTTTCGGGGGGACCGGGGAGCTGTTTTTT. Translating it yields CASSFGGTGELFF.

The rearrangement uses TRBV3-1 and TRBJ2-3, with D possibly being TRBD2 (6 bases). The germline V gene encodes CDR1 LGHDT and CDR2 YNNKEL (reference sequence). V lost 7 bases to trimming and J lost 0 bases, with 11 bases between them. The CDR3 has 14 residues. This chain's CDR3 is CASTGTRSTDTQYF. The CDR3 nucleotides read TGTGCCAGCACCGGGACTCGAAGCACAGATACGCAGTATTTT.

This sequence joins TRBV29-1 and TRBJ1-2, with D hard to call. The CDR3 totals 11 residues. The V end lost 5 bases, the J end lost 2 bases, and 6 bases lay between the germline ends. Germline loops: CDR1 SQVTM, CDR2 ANQGSEA. The DNA of the CDR3 is TGCAGCGTTCCAGACAACTATGGCTACACCTTC. Its translation: CSVPDNYGYTF.

This clonotype was observed at least ten times. The J gene is TRBJ2-1, the V gene TRBV9, with a weak D call TRBD1 (6 bases). CDR1 is SGDLS and CDR2 is YYNGEE in the germline V gene. V gave up 0 bases and J gave up 8 bases, with 15 bases separating them. The CDR3 extends over 15 amino acids. The CDR3 reads CASSVGGRKGDEQFF. The CDR3 coding sequence is TGTGCCAGCAGCGTAGGTGGGCGAAAGGGGGATGAGCAGTTCTTC.

This clonotype was seen a handful of times. The V gene is TRBV5-1, the J gene TRBJ2-7, with 7 bases identical to TRBD1. J was trimmed by 4 bases and V by 4 bases; bases with no gene match: 11. Germline CDR1 is SGHRS and CDR2 is YFSETQ. This CDR3 is built from 15 residues. CDR3 region: CASSEGAVAPYEQYF. DNA for the CDR3: TGCGCCAGCAGCGAGGGGGCCGTGGCCCCGTACGAGCAGTACTTC.

This clonotype occurred many times. The chain is built from TRBV4-1 and TRBJ2-7; D is uncertain. The germline V gene has CDR1 MGHRA and CDR2 YSYEKL. This CDR3 is 14 amino acids long. V was cut by 1 base and J by 0 bases, with 7 bases left in between. The CDR3 DNA follows: TGCGCCAGCAGCCAAGCCAGGTACTCCTACGAGCAGTACTTC. Encoded protein: CASSQARYSYEQYF.

This clonotype came up many times. The rearrangement joins TRBV20-1 to TRBJ2-1; 9 bases are a match to TRBD2. Germline trimming cut 0 bases from V and 0 bases from J; bases unmatched to any gene: 3. The germline V gene has CDR1 DFQATT and CDR2 SNEGSKA (reference sequence). The CDR3 covers 16 residues. CDR3 in DNA: TGCAGTGCTAGAGACCCGGGACTAGCCTCCTACAATGAGCAGTTCTTC. Translating gives CSARDPGLASYNEQFF.

As regards this clonotype: A read error may explain this, as a much larger clone is one base away. The chain links TRBV11-2 to TRBJ1-1; 8 nucleotides line up with TRBD1. This CDR3 contains 15 residues. Germline CDR1 SGHAT, CDR2 FQNNGV. CDR3 in amino acids: CASSLSGTGAVEALF. The CDR3 DNA reads as TGTGCCAGCAGCTTATCGGGGACAGGTGCTGTGGAAGCTCTCTTT.

The chain has TRBV4-2 and TRBJ1-2; the D gene is possibly TRBD1 (6 bases). This CDR3 contains 14 residues. Germline loops: CDR1 LGHNA, CDR2 YNFKEQ. V lost 6 bases, J lost 8 bases, and 19 bases lay in between. CDR3 region: CASRLQGVGEGYTF. As DNA, the CDR3 is TGTGCCAGCAGGTTACAGGGAGTTGGTGAGGGCTACACCTTC.

This clonotype was recorded at least ten times. DNA of the CDR3: TGTGCCAGCAGCCGCGGGGGTTCGGGGGCCGTGAATTCACCCCTCCACTTT. This gives the protein CASSRGGSGAVNSPLHF. The V and J genes are TRBV7-2 and TRBJ1-6; D perhaps matches TRBD1 (6 bases). The CDR3 has 17 residues. V shed 5 bases and J shed 7 bases, with 21 bases lying between them. The germline gives CDR1 SGHTA, CDR2 FQGNSA.

This clonotype has more than one count but fewer than ten. This chain links TRBV9 with TRBJ2-1; TRBD2 aligns across 8 bases. This CDR3 spans 15 amino acids. Germline V gives CDR1 SGDLS, CDR2 YYNGEE. V lost 3 bases and J lost 7; bases outside the gene matches: 9. The CDR3 region is CASSASVAGWNEQFF. CDR3 DNA: TGTGCCAGCAGCGCCTCCGTAGCGGGGTGGAATGAGCAGTTCTTC.

This clonotype was counted at least ten times. The chain combines TRBV4-1 with TRBJ2-1, with D possibly matching TRBD1 (5 bases). CDR1 is MGHRA, CDR2 YSYEKL, per germline. V lost 1 base and J lost 10, with 14 bases in between. CDR3 size: 14 residues. This CDR3 is CASSQGWHRQEQFF. As DNA, the CDR3 is TGCGCCAGCAGCCAAGGGTGGCACAGGCAAGAGCAGTTCTTC.

This clonotype occurred many times. The rearrangement links TRBV6-5 to TRBJ1-3; a weak D match, TRBD1 (6 bases). The CDR3 is 15 amino acids. CDR1 is MNHEY, CDR2 SVGAGI, per germline. V was cut by 0 bases and J by 4 bases, with 10 bases left in between. The CDR3 DNA sequence: TGTGCCAGCAGTTACTCCGGGGGGGCCGGAAACACCATATATTTT. Translated: CASSYSGGAGNTIYF.

This clonotype was found many times. The chain carries TRBV4-2 and TRBJ1-2; D is undetermined. V gave up 4 bases and J gave up 6 bases, with 9 bases separating them. Germline V lookup: CDR1 LGHNA, CDR2 YNFKEQ. The CDR3 consists of 12 residues. This chain's CDR3 is CASSRGKNGYTF. The CDR3 DNA sequence: TGTGCCAGCAGCCGAGGCAAGAATGGCTACACCTTC.

This clonotype was detected only a few times. V usage is TRBV29-1 and J usage is TRBJ2-1; 10 bases are a match to TRBD2. J gave up 2 bases and V 6 bases, and 13 bases lay outside the gene matches. Germline CDR1 is SQVTM and CDR2 is ANQGSEA. This CDR3 comprises 17 residues. The CDR3 bases are TGCAGCGTGGGACCCCCTCAAACTAGCGGGACCTACAATGAGCAGTTCTTC. Amino acids: CSVGPPQTSGTYNEQFF.